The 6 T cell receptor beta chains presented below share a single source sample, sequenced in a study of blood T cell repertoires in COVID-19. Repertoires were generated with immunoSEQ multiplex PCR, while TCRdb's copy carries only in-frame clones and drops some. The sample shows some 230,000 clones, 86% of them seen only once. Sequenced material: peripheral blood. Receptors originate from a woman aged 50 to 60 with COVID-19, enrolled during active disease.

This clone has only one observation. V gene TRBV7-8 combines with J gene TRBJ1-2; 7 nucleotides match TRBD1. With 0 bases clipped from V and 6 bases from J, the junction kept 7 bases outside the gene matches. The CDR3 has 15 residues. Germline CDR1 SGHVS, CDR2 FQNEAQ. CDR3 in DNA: TGTGCCAGCAGCTTAGCTACGACAGGGCTTGATGGCTACACCTTC. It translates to CASSLATTGLDGYTF.

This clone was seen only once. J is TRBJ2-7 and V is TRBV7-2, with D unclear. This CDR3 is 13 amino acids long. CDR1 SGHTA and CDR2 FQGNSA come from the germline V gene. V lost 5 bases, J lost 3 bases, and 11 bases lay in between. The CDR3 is CASSLTPLYEQYF. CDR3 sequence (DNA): TGTGCCAGCAGCCTAACTCCCCTCTACGAGCAGTACTTC.

CDR3 in amino acids: CASSQDNGGSEAFF. As DNA, the CDR3 is TGTGCCAGCAGCCAAGATAATGGGGGGTCTGAAGCTTTCTTT. The chain carries TRBV3-1 (or the pseudogene TRBV3-2) and TRBJ1-1; the D gene is possibly TRBD1 (5 bases). Germline CDR1 and CDR2: LGHDT and YNNKEL (reference sequence). The V end lost 0 bases, the J end lost 6 bases, and 11 bases lay between the germline ends. This CDR3 has 14 amino acids.

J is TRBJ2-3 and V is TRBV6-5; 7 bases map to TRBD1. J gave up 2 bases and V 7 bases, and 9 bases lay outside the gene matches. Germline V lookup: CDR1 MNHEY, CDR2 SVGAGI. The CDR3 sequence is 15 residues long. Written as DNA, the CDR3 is TGTGCCAGCATTCTTACAGGGGCAACCACAGATACGCAGTATTTT. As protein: CASILTGATTDTQYF.

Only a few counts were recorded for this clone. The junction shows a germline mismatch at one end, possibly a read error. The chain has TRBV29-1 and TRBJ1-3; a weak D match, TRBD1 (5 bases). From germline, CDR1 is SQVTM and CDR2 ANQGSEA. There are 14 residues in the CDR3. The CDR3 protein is CSVEGADTGNTIYF. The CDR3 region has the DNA TGCAGCGTCGAAGGGGCGGACACTGGAAACACCATATATTTT.

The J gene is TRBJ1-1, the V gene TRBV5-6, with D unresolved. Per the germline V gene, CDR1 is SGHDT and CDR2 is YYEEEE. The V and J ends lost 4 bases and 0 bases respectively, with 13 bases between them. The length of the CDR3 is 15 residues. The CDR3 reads CASSPGGYMNTEAFF. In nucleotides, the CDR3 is TGTGCCAGCAGCCCCGGCGGCTACATGAACACTGAAGCTTTCTTT.